The clone carrying this T cell receptor (beta chain) was observed a few times. The target antigen is unknown. The data were obtained in a study of response to subunit inactivated influenza vaccine. In TCRdb, the RT-PCR reads were re-called with MiXCR into one record per CDR3 protein. This sample has about 520,000 distinct CDR3 sequences, with roughly 9.7% found just once. Findings and caveats of the study: Only a handful of new T cells, the authors suggested, are recruited with each seasonal influenza vaccination.

CDR3 length: 11 residues. Trimming cost V 0 bases and J 8 bases, with 4 bases left between them. Looked up from germline, CDR1 is SGHDT and CDR2 is YYEEEE. The TCR originated in a man between 45 and 60 years old who received an inactivated influenza vaccine. V is TRBV5-6 and J is TRBJ2-3; no clear D. Specimen: PBMCs from blood, collected 40 to 50 days after vaccination. CDR3 protein: CASSLEFTQYF. The CDR3 nucleotides are TGTGCCAGCAGCTTGGAGTTTACGCAGTATTTT.